The T cell receptor (beta chain) described here comes from a study of T cell responses to AZD1222 COVID-19 vaccine. Regarding the study as a whole: Regions 160-218 and 743-854 held dominance among vaccine-associated CD4 TCRs, which spanned spike. Repertoires were obtained only post-peak T cell response. Clonal diversity may have been underestimated, and the donors were mostly white British, with more females than males.

Germline loops: CDR1 LGHNT, CDR2 FRNRAP. The CDR3 extends over 12 amino acids. V lost 5 bases and J lost 5, with 7 bases in between. Details on this clone: The antigen is unknown.

Clones were read by immunoSEQ multiplex PCR, and TCRdb kept only the in-frame ones, dropping some. Among 75,000 to 95,000 clones listed, around nine tenths were seen once. Sequencing was performed on peripheral blood, taken 28 days after the second AZD1222 dose. This chain uses TRBV12-5 with TRBJ2-1, with unresolved D. The TCR comes from an adult who received the AZD1222 COVID-19 vaccine. The CDR3 nucleotides read TGTGCTAGTGGTATCAACAACAATGAGCAGTTCTTC. Its protein product is CASGINNNEQFF.